The T cell receptor (beta chain) described here comes from a study of early T cells in non-severe SARS-CoV-2 infection (dated by TCRdb to the early 2020s). Study-wide context: TCR sequencing used bulk RNA from unsorted whole blood, so alpha and beta chains could not be paired.

This clonotype came up many times. The antigen it binds to is not known. Base qualities are not recorded, but no much larger clone differs from it by a single base. Overall study results and their limits: VDJdb matching was skewed toward anti-spike CD8 responses and likely underestimated virus-specific expansions by missing private and CD4 specificities.

This was a case-control study nested in a cohort of healthcare workers in London, UK, who had nasopharyngeal swab PCR tests and blood samples taken every week. Healthcare workers were recruited during the week of the UK lockdown, between 23 and 31 March 2020, and followed weekly for up to about 15 weeks. The method was 5' RACE. Sequencer: NextSeq 500. Unique molecular identifiers were attached to individual cDNA molecules in the TCR library protocol so that sequencing error and PCR bias could be corrected. Both TCR alpha and beta chains were sequenced, and tight co-correlation was observed between alpha and beta sequence abundances in each sample. Per the original workflow: Decombinator V4 was used to perform V gene, J gene and CDR3 annotation of TCR sequences. Expanded TCRs were defined as changing significantly between any two time points under a Poisson model with p below 0.0001. Abundances of TCRs were expressed as counts per million after normalisation to the total number of TCRs sequenced in each sample. TRAV1-2 paired with TRAJ12, TRAJ20 or TRAJ33 defined MAIT TCRs, while TRAV10 paired with TRAJ18 defined iNKT TCRs. VDJdb, accessed 1 November 2021, was searched for CMV, EBV and SARS-CoV-2 annotated TCRs, excluding TCRs annotated for multiple antigens. TCRdb cleaned the public reads at Q25 with fastp, built clones with MiXCR and kept in-frame beta chains. Rows matching on CDR3 protein sequence are summarized as one entry with the most common DNA and genes. For this entry, the V and J calls and clone size follow TCRdb and not the study's own pipeline. The sample table contains tens of thousands of distinct CDR3 sequences; only one count was recorded for 15% to 17% of them. The top ten constitute more than 10% of the sample.

Its CDR3 holds 15 amino acids, cysteine through phenylalanine. CDR3 DNA is the only sequence kept; it has 45 bases, read in frame from the first base. CDR1 is given as MNHNY and CDR2 as SVGAGI, both from the germline V gene (reference sequence). V drops 6 bases and J drops 8 bases, leaving 20 bases in between. What was sequenced was whole blood. This clonotype was obtained from an adult who was a healthcare worker with PCR-confirmed SARS-CoV-2 infection or an uninfected control (not recorded which). The chain was built from TRBV6-6 and TRBJ2-1, and perhaps TRBD2 as D gene, on 5 matching bases. CDR3 protein: CASSDTLGSFDEQFF. The nucleotides read TGTGCCAGCAGCGATACCTTAGGGAGTTTCGATGAGCAGTTCTTC.